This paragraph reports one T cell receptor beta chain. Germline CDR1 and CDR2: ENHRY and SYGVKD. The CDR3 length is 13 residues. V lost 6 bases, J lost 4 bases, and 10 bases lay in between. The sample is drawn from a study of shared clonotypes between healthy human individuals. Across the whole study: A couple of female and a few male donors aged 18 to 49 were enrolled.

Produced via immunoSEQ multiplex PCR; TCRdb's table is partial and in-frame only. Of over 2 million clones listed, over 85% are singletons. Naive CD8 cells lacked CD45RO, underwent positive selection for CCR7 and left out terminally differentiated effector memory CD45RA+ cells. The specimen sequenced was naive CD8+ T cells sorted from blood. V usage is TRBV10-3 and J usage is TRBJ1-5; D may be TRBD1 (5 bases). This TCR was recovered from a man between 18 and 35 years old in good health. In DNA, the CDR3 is TGTGCCATCAGAGGGCAGGGTAATCAGCCCCAGCATTTT. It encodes CAIRGQGNQPQHF.